The present T cell receptor (beta chain) was sequenced within a study of cytomegalovirus exposure and HLA in healthy donors. About the study: Earlier sequencing of about 179 million T cells yielded 90 million to 140 million unique TCR beta sequences. General study findings and limits: Among immune exposure information, only CMV serostatus was available.

Losses at the gene ends were 2 bases for V and 6 bases for J; bases not matched to a gene: 5. The CDR3 has 14 amino acids. Germline V gene sequence: CDR1 SGHVS, CDR2 FQNEAQ. This PCR relied on a set of 60 Vbeta primers and 13 Jbeta primers. The table came from immunoSEQ multiplex PCR; TCRdb's copy has only in-frame clones and leaves some out. The sample contains 55,000 to 70,000 clones, about 74% of which appear only once. As to this clone: Its antigen is undetermined.

Sequences were obtained from PBMCs. This sequence joins TRBV7-8 and TRBJ2-3, with 7 bases lining up with TRBD2. The clonotype comes from a woman between 55 and 75 years old in good health and CMV-seropositive. CDR3 amino acids: CASSLIVGGDTQYF. CDR3 nucleotide sequence: TGTGCCAGCAGCTTAATTGTGGGGGGGGATACGCAGTATTTT.